A selection of T cell receptor beta chains follows, all from one sample in a study of type 1 regulatory T cells. TCRdb reprocessed the reads via MiXCR and lists one record per CDR3 protein. This sample carries approximately 90,000 distinct CDR3 sequences, roughly 28% of them seen once, and the ten largest clones take less than 2.5%. The sample consisted of CD4+ T cells, either the whole sample or a sorted fraction (not recorded which). Receptor source: a human donor in good health. Both conserved end residues are part of each CDR3. A D gene is named only where the DNA matches it firmly. Size is stated for part of the rows, as once, few or many counts, or as a class when the clone is expanded.

J gene: TRBJ2-2
D gene: NA
V gene: TRBV7-9
clone size: few
CDR3 DNA: TGTGCAGAAAACGGAGGGGGGTCGAACACCGGGGAGCTGTTTTTT
CDR3 protein: CAENGGGSNTGELFF

J gene: TRBJ2-7
D gene: NA
V gene: TRBV12-3/TRBV12-4
clone size: NA
CDR3 DNA: TGTGCCAGCCAACTTATGAGGGACACTACCTACGAGCAGTACTTC
CDR3 protein: CASQLMRDTTYEQYF

J gene: TRBJ2-7
D gene: TRBD2
V gene: TRBV5-1
clone size: NA
CDR3 DNA: TGCGCCAGCAGCTTGGGAAGCCCTAGCGGACCCCCCGGGGAGCAGTACTTC
CDR3 protein: CASSLGSPSGPPGEQYF

J gene: TRBJ2-5
D gene: NA
V gene: TRBV29-1
clone size: NA
CDR3 DNA: TGCAGCGTTATCCTCTCCGAGACCCAGTACTTC
CDR3 protein: CSVILSETQYF

J gene: TRBJ2-5
D gene: NA
V gene: TRBV11-2
clone size: many
CDR3 DNA: TGTGCCAGCAGCTTAGCGGAGACCCAGTACTTC
CDR3 protein: CASSLAETQYF

J gene: TRBJ2-1
D gene: NA
V gene: TRBV5-1
clone size: NA
CDR3 DNA: TGCGCCAGCAGCCCTCTGGACCTGAGCTCCTACAATGAGCAGTTCTTC
CDR3 protein: CASSPLDLSSYNEQFF

J gene: TRBJ2-7
D gene: NA
V gene: TRBV6-1
clone size: few
CDR3 DNA: TGTGCCAGCAGTTCCCCCGACAGCTCCCTGACTGCCTACGAGCAGTACTTC
CDR3 protein: CASSSPDSSLTAYEQYF

J gene: TRBJ2-5
D gene: NA
V gene: TRBV7-8
clone size: few
CDR3 DNA: TGTGCCAGCAGCTTATCTGACGGGGCCCAAGAGACCCAGTACTTC
CDR3 protein: CASSLSDGAQETQYF

J gene: TRBJ2-7
D gene: NA
V gene: TRBV10-3
clone size: NA
CDR3 DNA: TGTGCCATCAGCGAACCGGGAGTAACGTCCTACGAGCAGTACTTC
CDR3 protein: CAISEPGVTSYEQYF

J gene: TRBJ1-1
D gene: NA
V gene: TRBV7-2
clone size: once
CDR3 DNA: TGTGCCAGCAGCTTAGACGGATTCGACACTGAAGCTTTCTTT
CDR3 protein: CASSLDGFDTEAFF

J gene: TRBJ2-1
D gene: TRBD2
V gene: TRBV7-8
clone size: many
CDR3 DNA: TGTGCCAGCAGCTCTGGACTAGCGGGAGGAGGGGAGCAGTTCTTC
CDR3 protein: CASSSGLAGGGEQFF

J gene: TRBJ2-7
D gene: TRBD2
V gene: TRBV5-4
clone size: NA
CDR3 DNA: TGTGCCAGCAGCTCCCGGGAGGGGTCGGGGGGGCAGTACTTC
CDR3 protein: CASSSREGSGGQYF

J gene: TRBJ2-3
D gene: TRBD2
V gene: TRBV7-2
clone size: few
CDR3 DNA: TGTGCCAGCAGCTTAAGACTAGCGGGAGGAGATACGCAGTATTTT
CDR3 protein: CASSLRLAGGDTQYF

J gene: TRBJ2-5
D gene: NA
V gene: TRBV7-8
clone size: few
CDR3 DNA: TGTGCCAGCCAGCGCCGGGGGAAAGAAGAGACCCAGTACTTC
CDR3 protein: CASQRRGKEETQYF

J gene: TRBJ2-3
D gene: NA
V gene: TRBV11-2
clone size: few
CDR3 DNA: TGTGCCAGCAGCTATCAACTCGGGATAGAAACAGATACGCAGTATTTT
CDR3 protein: CASSYQLGIETDTQYF

J gene: TRBJ2-6
D gene: TRBD2
V gene: TRBV5-1
clone size: few
CDR3 DNA: TGCGCCAGCAGCTTACTAGCGGAGAGCTCTGGGGCCAACGTCCTGACTTTC
CDR3 protein: CASSLLAESSGANVLTF

J gene: TRBJ1-1
D gene: NA
V gene: TRBV7-9
clone size: NA
CDR3 DNA: TGTGCCAGCAGCTTAACAGGATCGAACACTGAAGCTTTCTTT
CDR3 protein: CASSLTGSNTEAFF

J gene: TRBJ1-2
D gene: NA
V gene: TRBV20-1
clone size: NA
CDR3 DNA: TGCAGTGCTAGAGATAGAAGGCAAGTAGGCTACACCTTC
CDR3 protein: CSARDRRQVGYTF

J gene: TRBJ2-5
D gene: NA
V gene: TRBV7-6
clone size: few
CDR3 DNA: TGTGCCAGCAGCGTGAGCAGGGTCGGAGAGACCCAGTACTTC
CDR3 protein: CASSVSRVGETQYF

J gene: TRBJ2-6
D gene: NA
V gene: TRBV4-3
clone size: few
CDR3 DNA: TGCGCCAGCAGCCAAGGGTTGGGGACCGGGGCCAACGTCCTGACTTTC
CDR3 protein: CASSQGLGTGANVLTF

J gene: TRBJ1-5
D gene: NA
V gene: TRBV9
clone size: NA
CDR3 DNA: TGTGCCAGCAGCGTATCCCCCAATCAGCCCCAGCATTTT
CDR3 protein: CASSVSPNQPQHF

J gene: TRBJ2-1
D gene: NA
V gene: TRBV29-1
clone size: NA
CDR3 DNA: TGCAGCGTCCCAGAGCCAGCCTCCTACAATGAGCAGTTCTTC
CDR3 protein: CSVPEPASYNEQFF

J gene: TRBJ1-5
D gene: TRBD1
V gene: TRBV7-2
clone size: NA
CDR3 DNA: TGTGCCAGCAGCCCCGGAGGGGCAGGGGGGAACCAGCCCCAGCATTTT
CDR3 protein: CASSPGGAGGNQPQHF

J gene: TRBJ2-1
D gene: TRBD2
V gene: TRBV20-1
clone size: NA
CDR3 DNA: TGCAGTGCTAGAGATTCGACTAGCCCACTCTCGAATGAGCAGTTCTTC
CDR3 protein: CSARDSTSPLSNEQFF

J gene: TRBJ1-2
D gene: NA
V gene: TRBV20-1
clone size: NA
CDR3 DNA: TGCAGTGCCCCACTCACAGGGAATAACTATGGCTACACCTTC
CDR3 protein: CSAPLTGNNYGYTF

J gene: TRBJ2-3
D gene: NA
V gene: TRBV29-1
clone size: many
CDR3 DNA: TGCAGCACTGGAGGCGGGGAAGGCTTCGCGCAGTATTTT
CDR3 protein: CSTGGGEGFAQYF

J gene: TRBJ2-5
D gene: NA
V gene: TRBV20-1
clone size: few
CDR3 DNA: TGCAGTGCTAGCGACGGCTCCTTTGAGACCCAGTACTTC
CDR3 protein: CSASDGSFETQYF

J gene: TRBJ1-2
D gene: NA
V gene: TRBV5-1
clone size: NA
CDR3 DNA: TGCGCCAGCAGCTCTAGACAGTCGGATAACTATGGCTACACCTTC
CDR3 protein: CASSSRQSDNYGYTF

J gene: TRBJ2-2
D gene: NA
V gene: TRBV5-1
clone size: NA
CDR3 DNA: TGCGCCAGCAGTCGTTTTAGGGACTCCGACACCGGGGAGCTGTTTTTT
CDR3 protein: CASSRFRDSDTGELFF

J gene: TRBJ1-2
D gene: TRBD1
V gene: TRBV3-1
clone size: few
CDR3 DNA: TGTGCCAGCAGCCAAGAAGGGACAGGAAACTATGGCTACACCTTC
CDR3 protein: CASSQEGTGNYGYTF

J gene: TRBJ2-3
D gene: NA
V gene: TRBV20-1
clone size: NA
CDR3 DNA: TGCAGTGCTAGAGCTACGACAGGACCCGGAGGGGATACGCAGTATTTT
CDR3 protein: CSARATTGPGGDTQYF

J gene: TRBJ1-2
D gene: NA
V gene: TRBV3-1
clone size: few
CDR3 DNA: TGTGCCAGCAGCCAAGGATATCCGGGGACAACTCATGGCTACACCTTC
CDR3 protein: CASSQGYPGTTHGYTF

J gene: TRBJ2-3
D gene: TRBD2
V gene: TRBV7-2
clone size: NA
CDR3 DNA: TGTGCCAGCAGCCCCCGCGTGGTAGCGGGAGTTATAGATACGCAGTATTTT
CDR3 protein: CASSPRVVAGVIDTQYF

J gene: TRBJ2-7
D gene: TRBD1
V gene: TRBV5-1
clone size: many
CDR3 DNA: TGCGCCAGCAGCGAGGGATCGGACAGGGACTACGAGCAGTACTTC
CDR3 protein: CASSEGSDRDYEQYF

J gene: TRBJ2-2
D gene: TRBD2
V gene: TRBV7-2
clone size: NA
CDR3 DNA: TGTGCCAGCAGCCCTAGCGGCCGTACCGGGGAGCTGTTTTTT
CDR3 protein: CASSPSGRTGELFF